Given below is one T cell receptor beta chain in context. What this receptor recognizes is not known. No base qualities exist here, and no much larger clone lies one base off it. According to the germline V gene, CDR1 reads LGHNA and CDR2 reads YNFKEQ. V and J lose 1 base and 3 bases, and a span of 10 bases separates them. The CDR3, cysteine through phenylalanine, is 15 amino acids long. Of all the DNA, just the CDR3 is kept, 45 bases in frame from base 1. The data originate from a study of blood T cell repertoires in COVID-19 (TCRdb year 2020). In the study overall: The collaborator samples originated in the United States, Italy and Spain and spanned the acute and convalescent phases of COVID-19. The dataset comprised deeply sampled blood TCRbeta repertoires from subjects exposed to, actively infected with, or recovered from COVID-19. A freely available public database, intended as a resource for researchers studying the immune response to SARS-CoV-2, is where the repertoires were released. Where available, HLA class I and class II types were taken from metadata supplied by the sample provider and were not determined by assay-based typing. The samples were drawn from the first 160 participants of the ongoing ImmuneRACE study and from 950 to 1,500 subjects provided by 6 global collaborators. A de-identified subject ID, COVID-19 status, age in years and sex were almost always included in the sample metadata. The prospective study material was composed of cDNA or gDNA derived from T cells, B-cell-depleted T cells, or PBMCs.

Overall study outcomes, separate from this receptor: Clinical and demographic metadata were provided uncurated, with the amount varying by source and participant.

The immunoSEQ Assay, a bias-controlled multiplex PCR, was used to amplify TCRbeta CDR3 regions from genomic DNA. Concerning the study's data processing: Within the assay, amplification of reference gene primers was used to estimate how many nucleated cells each sample contained. To quantify the absolute abundance of each unique TCRbeta CDR3 rearrangement, sequence reads were collapsed and filtered. For each sample, productive Simpson clonality was calculated as the square root of Simpson's diversity index across productive rearrangements. TCRdb carries this immuneACCESS record with in-frame sequences only. Its versions omit some clonotypes, under half of them owing to an unresolved V gene in the studies checked, with the rest unexplained. The V and J calls and clone size were taken over from that table, and D and trimming were inferred from the DNA. The table for this sample lists approximately 45,000 clones; about 88% of them were counted only once. The ten most abundant clones make up under 6% of the sample.

Collaborating institutions collected whole blood in K2EDTA tubes following their own protocols. For TCRbeta analysis, collaborator samples were shipped as frozen whole blood, as isolated PBMCs, or as DNA extracted from either sample type. This clonotype was obtained from a man aged 40-50 years with active COVID-19. The material sequenced was peripheral blood. The chain was built from TRBV4-2 and TRBJ1-5; no D gene call is confident. The CDR3 reads CASSQVGRPNQPQHF. The DNA reads as follows: TGTGCCAGCAGCCAAGTCGGCAGGCCCAATCAGCCCCAGCATTTT.